This entry concerns a single T cell receptor beta chain. The data derive from a study of blood T cell repertoires in COVID-19. Study-wide background: Specimens from acute and convalescent COVID-19 originated in the United States, Italy and Spain. In each case, the material was cDNA or gDNA derived from T cells, B-cell-depleted T cells, or PBMCs.

Germline V gene lookup returns CDR1 SGHVS and CDR2 FQNEAQ. The CDR3 totals 15 residues. Germline trimming cut 5 bases from V and 5 bases from J; bases unmatched to any gene: 6. Original analysis: Amplification of reference gene primers provided the estimated nucleated cell counts. Clones were sequenced by immunoSEQ multiplex PCR, and TCRdb holds only the in-frame ones, with some missing. The V and J calls and the clone size are those of that table, but D and trimming were determined from the DNA. This sample has about 36,000 clones, with 90% found just once. Sequences were obtained from peripheral blood. V usage is TRBV7-8 and J usage is TRBJ2-1; 10 positions agree with TRBD2. The TCR originated in a man aged 55 to 69 with active or convalescent COVID-19. DNA of the CDR3: TGTGCCAGCAGCCCGTGGACTAGCGGAAACAATGAGCAGTTCTTC. It translates to CASSPWTSGNNEQFF.